Here is one T cell receptor beta chain with its context. These data are taken from a study of glioma-infiltrating T cells after dendritic cell vaccination. Study context: Dendritic cell vaccination trial patients had either newly diagnosed or recurrent glioblastoma.

The time point: after dendritic cell vaccination, including at tumor progression/relapse. The V gene lost 1 base and the J gene lost 6 bases, with 9 bases spanning the gap. This CDR3 has 13 amino acids. Germline V gene sequence: CDR1 SEHNR, CDR2 FQNEAQ (reference sequence). Measured with immunoSEQ multiplex PCR; TCRdb has only the in-frame clones, and not every one. The sample contains about 50,000 clones, approximately 91% of which appear only once. The source is a human donor with glioblastoma. This rearrangement joins TRBV7-9 to TRBJ1-1; no clear D gene. The specimen comprised blood, sampled after dendritic cell vaccination. The CDR3 sequence is CASSLVVEAEAFF. The CDR3 DNA reads TGTGCCAGCAGCTTAGTGGTGGAGGCTGAAGCTTTCTTT.